A selection of T cell receptor beta chains follows, all from one sample in a study of shared clonotypes between healthy human individuals. The assay was immunoSEQ multiplex PCR, and TCRdb's table has in-frame clones only and misses some. Of about 2.4 million clones detected, 90% to 95% appear once; the ten largest clones hold roughly 0.15%. Sequencing used naive CD4+ T cells sorted from blood. The receptors originated from a man aged 18 to 30 in good health. CDR3s include the opening cysteine and the closing phenylalanine or tryptophan. D genes are given only for firm matches. Only some rows state a clone size, as once, few, many or a class for expanded clones.

v_call,j_call,d_call,clone_size,cdr3_aa,cdr3_nt
TRBV7-3,TRBJ2-3,-,-,CASSSAPLADTQYF,TGTGCCAGCAGCTCCGCCCCCTTAGCAGATACGCAGTATTTT
TRBV27,TRBJ1-2,TRBD1,-,CASSLWAGGNYGYTF,TGTGCCAGCAGTTTATGGGCAGGGGGGAACTATGGCTACACCTTC
TRBV7-2,TRBJ2-6,-,-,CASSLGGANVLTF,TGTGCCAGCAGCTTAGGGGGGGCCAACGTCCTGACTTTC
TRBV2,TRBJ2-7,-,-,CASSETKQYF,TGTGCCAGCAGTGAAACCAAGCAGTACTTC
TRBV28,TRBJ2-1,-,once,CASTLSLAQYNEQFF,TGTGCCAGCACCCTTTCCCTAGCGCAGTACAATGAGCAGTTCTTC
TRBV6-6,TRBJ1-4,-,-,CASTRGAPNEKLFF,TGTGCCAGCACACGAGGGGCACCTAATGAAAAACTGTTTTTT
TRBV7-6,TRBJ2-3,TRBD2,few,CASSLGAGAGSTDTQYF,TGTGCCAGCAGCTTAGGCGCGGGAGCGGGGAGCACAGATACGCAGTATTTT
TRBV19,TRBJ2-1,-,-,CASKGYNEQFF,TGTGCCAGTAAAGGCTACAATGAGCAGTTCTTC
TRBV7-2,TRBJ2-3,TRBD2,-,CASSLAGLGGDTQYF,TGTGCCAGCAGCTTAGCGGGACTAGGTGGGGATACGCAGTATTTT
TRBV19,TRBJ2-5,TRBD2,-,CASSFLEGGRETQYF,TGTGCCAGTAGTTTCCTGGAGGGCGGGAGAGAGACCCAGTACTTC
TRBV11-2,TRBJ2-3,-,-,CASSHKRASTDTQYF,TGTGCCAGCAGCCACAAGCGAGCTAGCACAGATACGCAGTATTTT
TRBV5-4,TRBJ2-5,TRBD1,once,CASSSKGAGETQYF,TGTGCCAGCAGCTCGAAGGGGGCCGGGGAGACCCAGTACTTC
TRBV9,TRBJ2-1,TRBD2,-,CASSARTSGGRNEQFF,TGTGCCAGCAGCGCGCGGACTAGCGGGGGCCGCAATGAGCAGTTCTTC
TRBV18,TRBJ1-2,-,-,CASSPQAGYYGYTF,TGTGCCAGCTCACCACAAGCGGGATACTATGGCTACACCTTC
TRBV6-1,TRBJ2-2,TRBD2,-,CASAPGLALTGELFF,TGTGCCAGCGCCCCGGGACTAGCACTCACCGGGGAGCTGTTTTTT
TRBV29-1,TRBJ1-2,-,-,CSVEQKNYGYTF,TGCAGCGTTGAACAGAAGAACTATGGCTACACCTTC
TRBV4-1,TRBJ2-5,TRBD2,-,CASSHGRLAGGQETQYF,TGCGCCAGCAGCCACGGCCGACTAGCGGGGGGCCAAGAGACCCAGTACTTC
TRBV28,TRBJ1-6,-,few,CASSPRGIVDNSPLHF,TGTGCCAGCAGTCCCAGGGGCATCGTAGATAATTCACCCCTCCACTTT
TRBV5-4,TRBJ1-2,TRBD1,-,CASSSGQTLGYTF,TGTGCCAGCAGCTCGGGACAGACTCTTGGCTACACCTTC
TRBV2,TRBJ1-6,-,-,CASSEQSFYNSPLHF,TGTGCCAGCAGTGAACAGAGCTTCTATAATTCACCCCTCCACTTT
TRBV6-5,TRBJ2-7,-,once,CASSYSWRSSSYEQYF,TGTGCCAGCAGTTACTCATGGCGAAGCTCTTCCTACGAGCAGTACTTC
TRBV5-1,TRBJ1-1,-,few,CASSRDRSGTEAFF,TGCGCCAGCAGCCGTGACAGGAGTGGAACTGAAGCTTTCTTT